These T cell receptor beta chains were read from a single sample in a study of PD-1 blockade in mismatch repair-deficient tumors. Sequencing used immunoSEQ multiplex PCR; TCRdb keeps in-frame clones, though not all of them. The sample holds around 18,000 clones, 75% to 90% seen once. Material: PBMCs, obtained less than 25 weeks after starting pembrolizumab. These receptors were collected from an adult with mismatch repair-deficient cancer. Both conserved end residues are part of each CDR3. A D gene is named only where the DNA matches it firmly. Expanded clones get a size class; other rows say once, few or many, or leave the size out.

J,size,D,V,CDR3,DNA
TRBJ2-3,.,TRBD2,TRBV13,CASSYTSGRLDTQYF,TGTGCCAGCAGCTATACTAGCGGGAGACTTGATACGCAGTATTTT
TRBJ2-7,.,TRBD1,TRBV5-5,CASSPGTGKWMEQYF,TGTGCCAGCAGCCCCGGGACAGGGAAATGGATGGAGCAGTACTTC
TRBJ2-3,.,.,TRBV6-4,CASSDRVEDTQYF,TGTGCCAGCAGTGATCGGGTGGAAGATACGCAGTATTTT
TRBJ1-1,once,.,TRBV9,CASRQGDPKSQLGTEAFF,TGTGCCAGCAGACAGGGTGACCCTAAATCGCAACTCGGCACTGAAGCTTTCTTT
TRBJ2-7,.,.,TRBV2,CASGASRYYEQYF,TGTGCCAGCGGAGCCTCGAGATACTACGAGCAGTACTTC
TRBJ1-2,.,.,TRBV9,CASSVVQGNGYTF,TGTGCCAGCAGCGTAGTCCAGGGAAATGGCTACACCTTC
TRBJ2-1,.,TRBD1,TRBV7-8,CASSLSGGFRNEQFF,TGTGCCAGCAGCTTATCAGGGGGCTTTCGCAATGAGCAGTTCTTC
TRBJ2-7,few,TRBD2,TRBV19,CASTQRGGEQYF,TGTGCCAGTACCCAGCGGGGTGGGGAGCAGTACTTC
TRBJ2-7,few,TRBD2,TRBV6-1,CATMGTSDYEQYF,TGTGCCACCATGGGGACTAGCGACTACGAGCAGTACTTC
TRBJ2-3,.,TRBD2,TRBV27,CASGPTSGRWQYF,TGTGCCAGCGGCCCGACTAGCGGGAGATGGCAGTATTTT
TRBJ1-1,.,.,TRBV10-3,CAIRSIDSEAFF,TGTGCCATCAGGTCAATCGACAGTGAAGCTTTCTTT
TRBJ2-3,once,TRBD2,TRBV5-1,CASSSGTSGRAGTDTQYF,TGCGCCAGCAGCTCGGGGACTAGCGGGAGGGCCGGCACAGATACGCAGTATTTT
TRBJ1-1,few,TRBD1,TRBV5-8,CASSHRDRTNTEAFF,TGTGCCAGCAGCCACCGGGACAGGACGAACACTGAAGCTTTCTTT
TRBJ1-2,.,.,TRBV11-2,CASSSEQKNYGYTF,TGTGCCAGCAGCTCCGAACAGAAAAACTATGGCTACACCTTC
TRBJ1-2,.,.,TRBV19,CASNLEGLGYGYTF,TGTGCCAGTAACTTGGAGGGTTTGGGCTATGGCTACACCTTC
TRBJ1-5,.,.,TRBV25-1,CASREDGSNQPQHF,TGTGCCAGCAGGGAGGACGGGAGCAATCAGCCCCAGCATTTT
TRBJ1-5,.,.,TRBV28,CASSFLESNQPQHF,TGTGCCAGCAGTTTTCTAGAAAGCAATCAGCCCCAGCATTTT
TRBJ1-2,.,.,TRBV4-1,CASSRPDTHYGYTF,TGCGCCAGCAGCCGGCCGGACACCCACTATGGCTACACCTTC
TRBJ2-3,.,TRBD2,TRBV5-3,CARRFNPRTKTSGRADTQYF,TGTGCCAGAAGGTTCAACCCCCGTACAAAAACTAGCGGGAGGGCAGATACGCAGTATTTT
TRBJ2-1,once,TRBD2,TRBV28,CASSSLGGLAGGHDEQFF,TGTGCCAGCAGTTCCCTGGGTGGGCTAGCGGGAGGTCATGATGAGCAGTTCTTC